This T cell receptor beta chain is drawn from a study of vaccination and CD4 T cells after COVID-19. Overall study: Participants were vaccinated with two doses, given as either BNT162b2 or mRNA-1273 vaccine.

The J segment lost 9 bases and the V segment lost 0 bases, leaving 6 bases of the junction unmatched. The CDR3 has 15 amino acids. Per the germline V gene, CDR1 is DFQATT and CDR2 is SNEGSKA (reference sequence). Whole-study findings and limits: Clonotypes reactive to SARS-CoV-2 had a median that went up from roughly 21 to 40, but not significantly.

About this clonotype itself: Its antigen is unidentified.

The study sequenced cultured CD4+ T cell DNA using the Oncomine TCR Beta short-read assay. Researchers extracted genomic DNA from CD4+ T cells that had been cultured. MiXCR, run by TCRdb on the PCR reads, gives a single entry per CDR3 protein. The sample records some 16,000 distinct CDR3 sequences, roughly 73% being singletons. Treatment of the sample: approximately nine-day PBMC culture with coronavirus spike peptide pools or control peptides (ViraFEST assay). First, ViraFEST expanded antigen-specific T cells with peptide pools, and next it sequenced the TCRs. The V call is TRBV20-1, the J call TRBJ1-6; 9 bases fit TRBD1. This receptor was taken from a human donor who had recovered from COVID-19. The sequenced sample was CD4+ T cells from blood, cultured in vitro. CDR3 sequence reads: CSAREPGTGFSPLHF. DNA for the CDR3: TGCAGTGCTAGAGAACCCGGGACAGGGTTTTCACCCCTCCACTTT.